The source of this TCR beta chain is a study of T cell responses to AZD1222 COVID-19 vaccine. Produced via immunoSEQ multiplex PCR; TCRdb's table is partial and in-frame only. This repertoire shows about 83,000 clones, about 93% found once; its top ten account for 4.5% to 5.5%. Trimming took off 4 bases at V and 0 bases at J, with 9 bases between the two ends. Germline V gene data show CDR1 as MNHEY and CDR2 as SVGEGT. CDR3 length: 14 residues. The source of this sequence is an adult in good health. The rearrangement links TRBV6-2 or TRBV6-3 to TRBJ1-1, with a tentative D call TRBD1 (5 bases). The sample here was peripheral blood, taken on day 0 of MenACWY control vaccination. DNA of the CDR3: TGTGCCAGCAGTTGGGGCCCGCTGAACACTGAAGCTTTCTTT. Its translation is CASSWGPLNTEAFF.